A single sample is the source of the 2 T cell receptor beta chains below, sequenced in a study of low-dose radiotherapy and immunotherapy resistance in tumors. First-strand cDNA used TRAV- and TRBV-specific primers, covering alpha and beta chains. The TCRs were subjected to amplification over 20 PCR cycles employing a constant-region primer in conjunction with a V-primer adapter. MiXCR, run by TCRdb on the reads, gives a single entry per CDR3 protein. The sample yields 70,000 to 95,000 distinct CDR3 sequences, 18% seen once. Indicated time point: before trial treatment. Sample: PBMCs, taken before treatment. The receptors here all came from a male donor with prostate cancer.

Ten or more counts support this clonotype. V usage is TRBV5-1 and J usage is TRBJ2-7; 9 bases map to TRBD1. V gave up 3 bases and J gave up 5 bases; unmatched junction bases: 12. This CDR3 has 16 amino acids. In germline, CDR1 is SGHRS, CDR2 YFSETQ. CDR3 amino acids: CASSSRAGTGIHEQYF. CDR3 sequence (DNA): TGCGCCAGCAGCTCGCGGGCCGGGACAGGGATACACGAGCAGTACTTC.

This clonotype has at least ten counts. The rearrangement joins TRBV20-1 to TRBJ2-7; 8 bases agree with TRBD2. The CDR3 runs 13 residues. The V gene's germline CDR1 is DFQATT and CDR2 SNEGSKA (reference sequence). Trimming removed 7 bases from V and 5 bases from J; junction bases left unmatched: 10. CDR3 coding DNA: TGCAGTGTTACAGGACTAGCTCGGAACGAGCAGTACTTC. Its protein is CSVTGLARNEQYF.